The following is a T cell receptor beta chain sequence with its context. The sample belongs to a study of shared clonotypes between healthy human individuals. Trimming took 7 bases from V and 2 from J, leaving 20 bases between them. Germline assignment: CDR1 MNHEY and CDR2 SMNVEV (reference sequence). The CDR3 runs 16 residues. The table came from immunoSEQ multiplex PCR; TCRdb's copy has only in-frame clones and leaves some out. The sample lists around 1.4 million clones; about 98.5% were seen once. This clonotype originated in a man aged 25 to 40 in good health. V usage is TRBV27 and J usage is TRBJ1-2; TRBD1 is a possible D gene (6 bases). Sequencing was performed on naive CD4+ T cells sorted from blood. Subset of the sample: CD45RA+ positively selected. This CDR3 is CASTSLWGRRNYGYTF. The CDR3, as DNA: TGTGCCAGCACCTCATTATGGGGGCGGAGGAACTATGGCTACACCTTC.